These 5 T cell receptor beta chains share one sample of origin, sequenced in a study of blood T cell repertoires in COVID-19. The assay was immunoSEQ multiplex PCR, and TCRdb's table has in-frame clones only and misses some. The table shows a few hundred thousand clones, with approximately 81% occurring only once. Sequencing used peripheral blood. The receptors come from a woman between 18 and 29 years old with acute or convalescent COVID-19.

The CDR3 loop is CASSSELTSPYEQYF. CDR3 coding DNA: TGTGCCAGCAGTTCCGAACTCACCTCCCCCTACGAGCAGTACTTC. The rearrangement joins TRBV6-5 to TRBJ2-7; no definite D call. The germline V and J ends were trimmed by 4 bases and 2 bases, with 15 bases remaining between them. The CDR3 runs to 15 residues. Germline V lookup: CDR1 MNHEY, CDR2 SVGAGI.

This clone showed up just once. CDR3 in DNA: TGTGCCAGCAGTTACGGCGGGAGGACCTACAATGAGCAGTTCTTC. Amino acids: CASSYGGRTYNEQFF. The chain joins TRBV6-5 to TRBJ2-1; 8 bases align to TRBD2. Germline lookup yields CDR1 MNHEY and CDR2 SVGAGI. V was clipped by 2 bases and J by 2 bases; unmatched bases: 2. This CDR3 has 15 residues.

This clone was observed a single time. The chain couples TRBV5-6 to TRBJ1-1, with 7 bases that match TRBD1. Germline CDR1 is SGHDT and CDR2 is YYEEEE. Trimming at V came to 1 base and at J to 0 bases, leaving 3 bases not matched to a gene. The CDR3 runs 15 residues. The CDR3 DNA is TGTGCCAGCAGCTTGATAGGGGGCATGAACACTGAAGCTTTCTTT. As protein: CASSLIGGMNTEAFF.

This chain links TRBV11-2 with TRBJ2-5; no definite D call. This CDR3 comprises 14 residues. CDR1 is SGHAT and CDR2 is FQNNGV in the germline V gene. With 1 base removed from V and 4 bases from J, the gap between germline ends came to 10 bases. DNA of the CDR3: TGTGCCAGCAGCTTAGGTACTCCGCCAGAGACCCAGTACTTC. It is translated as CASSLGTPPETQYF.

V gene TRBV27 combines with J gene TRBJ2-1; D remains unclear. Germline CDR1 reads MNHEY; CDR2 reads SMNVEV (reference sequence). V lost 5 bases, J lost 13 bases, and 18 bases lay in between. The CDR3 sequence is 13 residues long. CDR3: CASSPTSEVGQFF. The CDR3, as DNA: TGTGCCAGCAGTCCGACCTCAGAGGTGGGTCAGTTCTTC.